This record covers a single T cell receptor beta chain. What it binds is not known. Sorted-subset replicate PCRs used roughly 210 ng of genomic DNA. This amount corresponded to tens of thousands of T cell genomes. Sequenced by immunoSEQ multiplex PCR; TCRdb stores in-frame clones only, minus some. The data hold roughly 1,100,000 clones, with roughly 80% observed a single time. This entry belongs to a study of shared clonotypes between healthy human individuals. The overall study: Researchers drew samples from a couple of women and a few men aged 18 to 49.

The CDR3 extends over 16 amino acids. The germline CDR1 and CDR2 sequences are LNHDA and SQIVND (reference sequence). Trimming cost V 3 bases and J 2 bases; bases outside gene matches: 7. Study-wide results and limits: In contrast to clonotypes shared by all four donors, non-shared clonotypes had lower generation probabilities.

V is TRBV19 and J is TRBJ1-3; 7 nucleotides align to TRBD1. The sample taken for sequencing was memory CD4+ T cells sorted from blood. The sample's subset: CD45RA-negative fraction. The origin of this receptor is a man younger than 35 in good health. CDR3 DNA: TGTGCCAGTAGTATCGGGATAACAGGGGCTGGAAACACCATATATTTT. The encoded protein is CASSIGITGAGNTIYF.